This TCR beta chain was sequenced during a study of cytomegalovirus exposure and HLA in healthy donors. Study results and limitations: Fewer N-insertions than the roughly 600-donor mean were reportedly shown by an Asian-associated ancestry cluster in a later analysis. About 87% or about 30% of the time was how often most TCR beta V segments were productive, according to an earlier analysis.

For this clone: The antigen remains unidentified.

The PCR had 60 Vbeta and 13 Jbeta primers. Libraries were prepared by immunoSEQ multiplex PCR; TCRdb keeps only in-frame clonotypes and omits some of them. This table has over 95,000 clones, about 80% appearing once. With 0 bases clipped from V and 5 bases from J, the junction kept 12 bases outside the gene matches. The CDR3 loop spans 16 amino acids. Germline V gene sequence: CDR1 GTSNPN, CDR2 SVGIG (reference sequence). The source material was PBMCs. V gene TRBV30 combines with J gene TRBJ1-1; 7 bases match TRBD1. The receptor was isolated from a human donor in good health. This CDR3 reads CAWSVRAGGSGTEAFF. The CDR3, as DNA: TGTGCCTGGAGTGTACGGGCAGGGGGTTCGGGAACTGAAGCTTTCTTT.